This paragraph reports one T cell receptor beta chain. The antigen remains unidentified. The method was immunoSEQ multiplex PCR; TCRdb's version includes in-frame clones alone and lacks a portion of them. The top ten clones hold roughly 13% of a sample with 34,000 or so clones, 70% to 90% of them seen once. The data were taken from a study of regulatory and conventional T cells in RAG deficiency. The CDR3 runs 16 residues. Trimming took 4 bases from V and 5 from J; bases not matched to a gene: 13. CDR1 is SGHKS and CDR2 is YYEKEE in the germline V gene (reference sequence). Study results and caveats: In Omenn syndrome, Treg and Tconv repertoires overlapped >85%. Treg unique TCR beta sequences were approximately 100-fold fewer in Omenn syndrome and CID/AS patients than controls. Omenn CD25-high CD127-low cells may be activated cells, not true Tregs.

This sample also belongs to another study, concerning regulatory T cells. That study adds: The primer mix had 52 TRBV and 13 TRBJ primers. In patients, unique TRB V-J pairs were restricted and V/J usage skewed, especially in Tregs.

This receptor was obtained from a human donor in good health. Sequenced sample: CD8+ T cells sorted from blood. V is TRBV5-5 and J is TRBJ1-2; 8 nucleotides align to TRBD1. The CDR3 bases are TGTGCCAGCAGCCGGGACTGGACAGGGATTTATTATGGCTACACCTTC. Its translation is CASSRDWTGIYYGYTF.